The 18 T cell receptor beta chains presented below share a single source sample, sequenced in a study of identifying expanded T cells in peripheral blood. The repertoire was sequenced with immunoSEQ multiplex PCR; TCRdb's copy has only in-frame clones and lacks some. The sample records over 90,000 clones, approximately 90% being singletons. Sequences were obtained from blood. These receptors were taken from a person between 18 and 75 years old in good health.

The V call is TRBV7-9, the J call TRBJ2-3; weak D call: TRBD2 (6 bases). Germline loops: CDR1 SEHNR, CDR2 FQNEAQ (reference sequence). The length of the CDR3 is 15 residues. V was pared by 3 bases and J by 6 bases, with 16 bases between. Here the CDR3 DNA reads TGTGCCAGCAGCTTCACCGGGACTCAGAGGGATACGCAGTATTTT. This gives the protein CASSFTGTQRDTQYF. Full variable domain (outside the CDR3, taken from reference TRBV7-9 and TRBJ2-3): DTGVSQNPRHKITKRGQNVTFRCDPISEHNRLYWYRQTLGQGPEFLTYFQNEAQLEKSRLLSDRFSAERPKGSFSTLEIQRTEQGDSAMYLCASSFTGTQRDTQYFGPGTRLTVL.

The chain employs TRBV29-1 and TRBJ1-1; D is unclear. The CDR3 runs to 12 residues. Trimming removed 4 bases at V and 1 base at J, with 7 bases between. Germline loops: CDR1 SQVTM, CDR2 ANQGSEA. Here the CDR3 reads CSVVPANTEAFF. CDR3 DNA sequence: TGCAGCGTTGTCCCGGCGAACACTGAAGCTTTCTTT.

This clone was seen a single time. The chain carries TRBV7-2 and TRBJ1-5; no reliable D call. V lost 2 bases, J lost 0 bases, and 14 bases lay in between. Per germline, CDR1 SGHTA and CDR2 FQGNSA. The CDR3 has 17 residues. The CDR3 coding sequence is TGTGCCAGCAGCTTAAGCTTTCGGCAGACTAGCAATCAGCCCCAGCATTTT. Translation: CASSLSFRQTSNQPQHF.

This chain uses TRBV9 with TRBJ2-3; D is unresolved. The CDR3 runs 14 residues. The germline V gene has CDR1 SGDLS and CDR2 YYNGEE. Trimming left V 0 bases short and J 2 bases short, with 7 bases between. As DNA, the CDR3 is TGTGCCAGCAGCGTAGCTGAAGTCACAGATACGCAGTATTTT. Translation gives CASSVAEVTDTQYF.

The chain recombines TRBV4-1 with TRBJ2-1; 10 bases are a match to TRBD2. The germline V gene has CDR1 MGHRA and CDR2 YSYEKL. This CDR3 contains 15 residues. Trimming at V came to 1 base and at J to 7 bases, leaving 4 bases not matched to a gene. CDR3 sequence reads: CASSQALAGMNEQFF. CDR3 coding DNA: TGCGCCAGCAGCCAAGCACTAGCGGGAATGAATGAGCAGTTCTTC.

The CDR3 is CASSYGDYTEAFF. The CDR3 DNA is TGTGCCAGCAGCTACGGGGATTACACTGAAGCTTTCTTT. The chain couples TRBV7-9 to TRBJ1-1; the D is unclear. V lost 4 bases and J lost 3, with 9 bases in between. Germline V gene data show CDR1 as SEHNR and CDR2 as FQNEAQ (reference sequence). The CDR3 length is 13 residues.

The rearrangement uses TRBV15 and TRBJ1-1; D may be TRBD1 (5 bases). This CDR3 has 13 amino acids. Germline CDR1 is LNHNV and CDR2 is YYDKDF (reference sequence). V lost 6 bases, J lost 1 base, and 9 bases lay in between. CDR3 loop: CATRNRKNTEAFF. As DNA, the CDR3 is TGTGCCACCAGAAACAGGAAGAACACTGAAGCTTTCTTT.

V gene TRBV4-2 combines with J gene TRBJ2-2; 10 bases match TRBD2. With 0 bases clipped from V and 7 bases from J, the junction kept 11 bases outside the gene matches. There are 18 residues in the CDR3. Germline V CDR1 and CDR2: LGHNA, YNFKEQ. This CDR3 reads CASSQDWLASGRDGELFF. The CDR3 DNA reads as TGTGCCAGCAGCCAAGATTGGTTGGCTAGCGGGAGAGACGGGGAGCTGTTTTTT.

The gene calls are TRBV19 and TRBJ2-2, with unresolved D. Germline V CDR1 and CDR2: LNHDA, SQIVND (reference sequence). With 7 bases removed from V and 6 bases from J, the gap between germline ends came to 18 bases. The CDR3 is made up of 15 amino acids. CDR3 DNA sequence: TGTGCCAGTATGGGTTTATATTACAAGGCCGGGGAGCTGTTTTTT. Residues: CASMGLYYKAGELFF.

The gene calls are TRBV11-2 and TRBJ1-3, with no clear D. The V gene's germline CDR1 is SGHAT and CDR2 FQNNGV. The V end lost 1 base, the J end lost 0 bases, and 7 bases lay between the germline ends. This CDR3 has 15 residues. This chain's CDR3 is CASSLGANSGNTIYF. The CDR3 nucleotides are TGTGCCAGCAGCTTAGGGGCCAACTCTGGAAACACCATATATTTT.

The chain carries TRBV30 and TRBJ1-2; 9 positions agree with TRBD1. Looked up from germline, CDR1 is GTSNPN and CDR2 is SVGIG (reference sequence). The CDR3 is made up of 18 amino acids. V gave up 3 bases and J gave up 0 bases; unmatched junction bases: 14. The CDR3 sequence is CAWRLRFGTGRTNYGYTF. The CDR3 bases are TGTGCCTGGAGACTCCGATTCGGGACAGGGAGGACTAACTATGGCTACACCTTC.

The rearrangement uses TRBV7-8 and TRBJ2-1, with no clear D. CDR1 is SGHVS and CDR2 is FQNEAQ in the germline V gene. The CDR3 consists of 15 residues. Trimming pared 1 base from V and 6 bases from J, leaving 13 bases between. CDR3 nucleotides: TGTGCCAGCAGCTTAGGGGAAAGGCCATTCAATGAGCAGTTCTTC. Its translation: CASSLGERPFNEQFF.

The genes are TRBV28 and TRBJ1-5; D unclear. Germline-derived CDR1 and CDR2 are MDHEN and SYDVKM. This CDR3 contains 15 residues. Trimming shortened V by 3 bases and J by 0 bases, and 9 bases separated the two germline ends. The CDR3 DNA reads as TGTGCCAGCAGTTTTCTCACCTCTAGCAATCAGCCCCAGCATTTT. This codes for CASSFLTSSNQPQHF.

The genes are TRBV18 and TRBJ1-6; no definite D call. CDR3 size: 14 residues. V was cut by 2 bases and J by 7 bases, with 9 bases left in between. Germline loops: CDR1 KGHSH, CDR2 LQKENI. The DNA for the CDR3 is TGTGCCAGCTCACCAGACGTTGGCAATTCACCCCTCCACTTT. As protein: CASSPDVGNSPLHF. The full variable domain, with the rest looked up from reference TRBV18 and TRBJ1-6, is NAGVMQNPRHLVRRRGQEARLRCSPMKGHSHVYWYRQLPEEGLKFMVYLQKENIIDESGMPKERFSAEFPKEGPSILRIQQVVRGDSAAYFCASSPDVGNSPLHFGNGTRLTVT.

The chain employs TRBV27 and TRBJ1-2; TRBD1 aligns across 10 bases. The CDR3 spans 16 residues. Germline loops: CDR1 MNHEY, CDR2 SMNVEV (reference sequence). J gave up 4 bases and V 3 bases, and 8 bases lay outside the gene matches. DNA of the CDR3: TGTGCCAGCAGTTTTACCCCGACAGGGGGCGGCTATGGCTACACCTTC. This encodes CASSFTPTGGGYGYTF.

The chain joins TRBV11-3 to TRBJ2-3; D is uncertain. V was clipped by 10 bases and J by 5 bases, with 13 bases between them. Germline V CDR1 and CDR2: SGHNT, YENEEA. The CDR3 length is 12 residues. The CDR3 nucleotides read TGTGCCACCACGGACGGCGTAGATACGCAGTATTTT. The encoded protein is CATTDGVDTQYF. Filled out from reference TRBV11-3 and TRBJ2-3, the complete variable domain reads EAGVVQSPRYKIIEKKQPVAFWCNPISGHNTLYWYLQNLGQGPELLIRYENEEAVDDSQLPKDRFSAERLKGVDSTLKIQPAELGDSAVYLCATTDGVDTQYFGPGTRLTVL.

The chain recombines TRBV6-5 with TRBJ1-1; D is ambiguous. Germline V gene data show CDR1 as MNHEY and CDR2 as SVGAGI. The ends were cut back, 6 bases at V and 4 bases at J, with 6 bases in the middle. This CDR3 has 11 residues. The CDR3 coding sequence is TGTGCCAGCAGCGCGGGCACTGAAGCTTTCTTT. Encoded protein: CASSAGTEAFF.

V usage is TRBV5-6 and J usage is TRBJ2-1; D is uncertain. V lost 6 bases, J lost 4 bases, and 11 bases lay in between. Germline CDR1 reads SGHDT; CDR2 reads YYEEEE. The CDR3 sequence is 13 residues long. The CDR3 is CASTFRRYNEQFF. In DNA, the CDR3 is TGTGCCAGCACCTTTAGACGGTACAATGAGCAGTTCTTC.